These T cell receptor beta chains were read from a single sample in a study of blood T cell repertoires in COVID-19. Method: immunoSEQ multiplex PCR; TCRdb's copy keeps in-frame clones and lacks some. The repertoire consists of fewer than 300,000 clones, with about 85% occurring once and the leading ten covering around 2.3%. Sequences were obtained from PBMCs or T cells enriched from blood (not recorded which). The receptors shown here come from a woman between 45 and 60 years old who had recovered from COVID-19. The CDR3 runs from the conserved cysteine through the conserved F or W. A D gene is named only where the DNA matches it firmly. A row's size may be missing; if present it is once, few, many or a size class.

>-|TRBV3-1/TRBV3-2|-|TRBJ1-1
CASSQDRGLEAFF
TGTGCCAGCAGCCAAGACCGTGGCCTCGAAGCTTTCTTT
>TRBD2|TRBV19|-|TRBJ2-5
CASSLRTSGRGRDETQYF
TGTGCCAGTAGTCTAAGGACTAGCGGGAGAGGCCGCGATGAGACCCAGTACTTC
>-|TRBV27|-|TRBJ2-6
CASSFQAGANVLTF
TGTGCCAGCAGTTTTCAGGCTGGGGCCAACGTCCTGACTTTC
>-|TRBV5-1|-|TRBJ1-1
CASSSSGGRNTEAFF
TGCGCCAGCAGCTCCTCGGGGGGGAGGAACACTGAAGCTTTCTTT
>-|TRBV7-8|-|TRBJ2-2
CASSPWGGNTGELFF
TGTGCCAGCAGCCCCTGGGGAGGAAACACCGGGGAGCTGTTTTTT
>TRBD1|TRBV4-1|-|TRBJ1-6
CASSQLTGGSDNSPLHF
TGCGCCAGCAGCCAACTGACAGGGGGTAGTGATAATTCACCCCTCCACTTT
>TRBD1|TRBV19|-|TRBJ2-7
CASSAGTGLYEQYF
TGTGCCAGTAGTGCCGGGACAGGGCTCTACGAGCAGTACTTC
>TRBD1|TRBV9|-|TRBJ1-2
CASSRTGRSNYGYTF
TGTGCCAGCAGCCGGACAGGGCGCTCTAACTATGGCTACACCTTC
>TRBD1|TRBV7-2|-|TRBJ1-5
CASSPGTGSNQPQHF
TGTGCCAGCAGCCCGGGGACAGGGAGCAATCAGCCCCAGCATTTT
>TRBD2|TRBV4-1|-|TRBJ2-5
CASSQGMGLAGGGETQYF
TGCGCCAGCAGCCAAGGGATGGGACTAGCGGGAGGGGGAGAGACCCAGTACTTC
>-|TRBV19|few|TRBJ1-2
CASSIAGGLDGYTF
TGTGCCAGTAGTATCGCCGGGGGATTAGATGGCTACACCTTC
>-|TRBV13|once|TRBJ2-7
CASSSTGNEQYF
TGTGCCAGCAGCTCCACGGGGAACGAGCAGTACTTC
>TRBD2|TRBV6-5|-|TRBJ2-2
CASSGTSGHHGELFF
TGTGCCAGCAGCGGGACTAGCGGGCATCACGGGGAGCTGTTTTTT
>-|TRBV19|-|TRBJ2-7
CASSRDRGEQYF
TGTGCCAGTAGCAGGGATAGAGGCGAGCAGTACTTC
>-|TRBV28|-|TRBJ1-2
CASSLMVPKFNGDQFNYGYTF
TGTGCCAGCAGTTTGATGGTCCCAAAATTTAACGGGGATCAATTTAACTATGGCTACACCTTC
>-|TRBV29-1|-|TRBJ1-2
CSAPGADGYTF
TGCAGCGCCCCTGGGGCAGATGGCTACACCTTC
>-|TRBV4-2|once|TRBJ1-5
CASSQDLWGQRGGSNQPQHF
TGTGCCAGCAGCCAAGATTTATGGGGTCAAAGGGGTGGGAGCAATCAGCCCCAGCATTTT
>TRBD2|TRBV24-1|-|TRBJ2-1
CATSAKGLAGGGDEQFF
TGTGCCACCAGTGCCAAGGGACTAGCGGGAGGAGGGGATGAGCAGTTCTTC
>TRBD1|TRBV7-2|-|TRBJ1-6
CASQDRAYNSPLHF
TGTGCCAGCCAGGACAGGGCCTATAATTCACCCCTCCACTTT
>-|TRBV28|-|TRBJ1-2
CAIGDGSVYGYTF
TGTGCCATAGGAGATGGGTCGGTCTATGGCTACACCTTC
>TRBD2|TRBV7-9|-|TRBJ2-6
CASSLTVGGGQTGANVLTF
TGTGCCAGCAGCTTAACCGTTGGGGGAGGGCAGACTGGGGCCAACGTCCTGACTTTC
>-|TRBV6-4|-|TRBJ1-6
CASSPRGSSYNSPLHF
TGTGCCAGCAGCCCGAGAGGAAGCTCCTATAATTCACCCCTCCACTTT
>-|TRBV9|-|TRBJ2-5
CASSVGVGRGQSLYQETQYF
TGTGCCAGCAGCGTAGGTGTCGGTCGGGGACAATCACTGTACCAAGAGACCCAGTACTTC
>-|TRBV3-1/TRBV3-2|-|TRBJ2-7
CASSQEGLKHYEQYF
TGTGCCAGCAGCCAAGAGGGACTTAAGCACTACGAGCAGTACTTC
>-|TRBV5-8|-|TRBJ2-3
CASSYERLKSGGTQYF
TGTGCCAGCAGCTACGAAAGACTGAAGTCTGGAGGTACGCAGTATTTT
>TRBD2|TRBV7-2|-|TRBJ2-7
CASSPPRGGQYF
TGTGCCAGCAGCCCGCCACGGGGGGGGCAGTACTTC
>-|TRBV29-1|-|TRBJ1-1
CSVYFLGSHRNTEAFF
TGCAGCGTTTATTTCCTGGGCAGCCACCGGAACACTGAAGCTTTCTTT
>-|TRBV9|few|TRBJ2-7
CASSGTATYEQYF
TGTGCCAGCAGCGGGACTGCTACCTACGAGCAGTACTTC
>TRBD2|TRBV7-8|-|TRBJ2-2
CASSPSGSPGELFF
TGTGCCAGCAGCCCTAGCGGGAGTCCCGGGGAGCTGTTTTTT
>-|TRBV9|-|TRBJ2-1
CASSVLPGESSYNEQFF
TGTGCCAGCAGCGTACTCCCAGGGGAGTCCTCCTACAATGAGCAGTTCTTC
>TRBD2|TRBV11-2|-|TRBJ2-1
CASSFPSGGARSYNEQFF
TGTGCCAGCAGCTTTCCTAGCGGGGGGGCCAGGTCCTACAATGAGCAGTTCTTC
>TRBD2|TRBV2|-|TRBJ2-5
CASSVSGETQYF
TGTGCCAGCAGTGTTAGCGGGGAGACCCAGTACTTC
>-|TRBV27|-|TRBJ1-5
CASSLSRWGDSNQPQHF
TGTGCCAGCAGTCTCTCCAGGTGGGGGGATAGCAATCAGCCCCAGCATTTT
>TRBD2|TRBV24-1|-|TRBJ2-1
CATSDGGTSGREQFF
TGTGCCACCAGTGACGGCGGGACTAGCGGGCGTGAGCAGTTCTTC
>TRBD1|TRBV10-3|few|TRBJ1-2
CAISESRDRANYGYTF
TGTGCCATCAGTGAGTCGAGGGACAGGGCTAACTATGGCTACACCTTC
>-|TRBV19|-|TRBJ2-1
CASSIPDSYSYNEQFF
TGTGCCAGTAGTATTCCGGACTCCTACTCCTACAATGAGCAGTTCTTC
>-|TRBV28|-|TRBJ1-5
CASSSPPQPQHF
TGTGCCAGCAGTTCTCCCCCTCAGCCCCAGCATTTT
>-|TRBV12-3/TRBV12-4|few|TRBJ1-2
CASRTGGSGYTF
TGTGCCAGCAGGACGGGGGGGAGTGGCTACACCTTC
>-|TRBV4-1|-|TRBJ1-6
CASSHAGRKGGPLHF
TGCGCCAGCAGCCACGCCGGCAGGAAAGGAGGACCCCTCCACTTT
>TRBD1|TRBV15|-|TRBJ1-2
CATGSPGQAYYGYTF
TGTGCCACCGGATCCCCCGGACAGGCGTACTATGGCTACACCTTC
>TRBD2|TRBV10-2|once|TRBJ2-2
CAIKTSGGIGELFF
TGCGCCATCAAGACTAGCGGGGGGATCGGGGAGCTGTTTTTT
>-|TRBV20-1|-|TRBJ2-3
CSAANTQYF
TGCAGTGCGGCAAATACGCAGTATTTT
>-|TRBV15|-|TRBJ1-5
CATSRDFKGDQPQHF
TGTGCCACCAGCAGAGATTTCAAGGGAGACCAGCCCCAGCATTTT
>TRBD1|TRBV5-1|-|TRBJ2-7
CASSLAVGQGPYEQYF
TGCGCCAGCAGCTTGGCGGTCGGACAGGGTCCCTACGAGCAGTACTTC
>TRBD2|TRBV9|-|TRBJ2-1
CASSVQAGGSSYNEQFF
TGTGCCAGCAGCGTACAGGCGGGGGGGAGCTCCTACAATGAGCAGTTCTTC
>-|TRBV7-2|-|TRBJ2-7
CASSLQTDYEQYF
TGTGCCAGCAGCTTGCAGACAGATTACGAGCAGTACTTC